These T cell receptor beta chains were read from a single sample in a study of Graves' ophthalmopathy and Graves' hyperthyroidism. TCRdb ran MiXCR on the multiplex PCR reads and lists one entry per CDR3 protein. The sample has 680,000 or so distinct CDR3 sequences, roughly 20% seen once. Source material: peripheral blood. These receptors came from a woman in her late teens or twenties with stable Graves' hyperthyroidism. Some clones in this sample may be carry-over from other donors' samples. The CDR3 runs from the conserved cysteine through the conserved F or W. The D gene is left open where the match is weak. Clone size, where shown, is once, few, many, or a class for clones that have expanded.

TRBJ2-7 TRBV6-1 - - CASSVSLGEQCF TGTGCCAGCAGTGTCTCCCTGGGGGAGCAGTGCTTC
TRBJ2-7 TRBV12-3/TRBV12-4 - - CASRLSPYEQYF TGTGCCAGCCGTCTGAGCCCCTACGAGCAGTACTTC
TRBJ2-5 TRBV6-1 many - CASSEGPGGETQYF TGTGCCAGCAGTGAAGGGCCGGGTGGCGAGACCCAGTACTTC
TRBJ2-3 TRBV5-1 - - CASSSEGGASTDTQYF TGCGCCAGCAGCTCCGAGGGGGGGGCCTCAACAGATACGCAGTATTTT
TRBJ1-2 TRBV12-3/TRBV12-4 many - CATSSYYGYTF TGTGCCACTTCGAGTTACTATGGCTACACCTTC
TRBJ1-6 TRBV10-3 - - CATRGNYNSPLHF TGTGCCACCCGGGGGAACTATAATTCACCCCTCCACTTT
TRBJ1-1 TRBV11-1 many - CASREGVSEAFF TGTGCCAGCCGAGAGGGGGTTTCTGAAGCTTTCTTT
TRBJ2-5 TRBV10-3 few - CAIGSTGQETQYF TGTGCCATCGGCTCTACAGGCCAAGAGACCCAGTACTTC
TRBJ2-5 TRBV29-1 many - CSVVDQETQYF TGCAGCGTTGTAGACCAAGAGACCCAGTACTTC
TRBJ2-2 TRBV20-1 - TRBD1 CSAREQGATTGELFF TGCAGTGCTAGAGAACAGGGGGCGACCACCGGGGAGCTGTTTTTT
TRBJ2-2 TRBV20-1 many TRBD2 CSARGLAVPNTGELFF TGCAGTGCTAGGGGTCTAGCGGTTCCGAACACCGGGGAGCTGTTTTTT
TRBJ1-2 TRBV30 few - CAWSAQGGYTF TGTGCCTGGAGTGCCCAGGGTGGCTACACCTTC
TRBJ2-7 TRBV20-1 many - CSAWTGTNYEQYF TGCAGTGCCTGGACAGGGACTAACTACGAGCAGTACTTC
TRBJ1-5 TRBV12-3/TRBV12-4 - - CASSLDSYSNQPQRF TGTGCCAGCAGTTTAGACAGCTATAGCAATCAGCCCCAGCGTTTT
TRBJ1-5 TRBV2 many - CASSTRADQPQHF TGTGCCAGCAGTACAAGGGCAGATCAGCCCCAGCATTTT
TRBJ2-7 TRBV12-5 many - CASGPRTSTYEQYF TGTGCTAGTGGCCCTCGGACATCTACCTACGAGCAGTACTTC
TRBJ1-6 TRBV4-2 - - CASSLLGGRVNSPLHF TGTGCCAGCAGCCTCCTGGGCGGCAGGGTTAATTCACCCCTCCACTTT
TRBJ2-5 TRBV6-5 many - CASSWEVVSTQYF TGTGCCAGCAGTTGGGAGGTCGTCTCGACCCAGTACTTC
TRBJ2-2 TRBV12-3/TRBV12-4 - - CASPQGGPNTGELFF TGTGCCAGCCCCCAGGGGGGACCGAACACCGGGGAGCTGTTTTTT
TRBJ1-1 TRBV2 - TRBD1 CASSEFDRGYEAFF TGTGCCAGCAGTGAATTCGACAGGGGGTATGAAGCTTTCTTT
TRBJ2-5 TRBV13 many - CASSHITKVGEETQYF TGTGCCAGCAGTCACATCACTAAAGTCGGGGAGGAGACCCAGTACTTC
TRBJ2-7 TRBV24-1 - TRBD1 CATSGPGQGRSYEQYF TGTGCCACCAGTGGCCCCGGACAGGGGAGATCCTACGAGCAGTACTTC
TRBJ2-6 TRBV19 many - CASSIDISSGANILTF TGTGCCAGTAGTATAGATATCAGCTCTGGGGCCAACATCCTGACTTTC
TRBJ2-7 TRBV6-1 many - CATLDTNTYEQYF TGTGCCACCTTGGACACAAACACCTACGAGCAGTACTTC
TRBJ1-2 TRBV6-5 many - CASSYSTRTANYGYTF TGTGCCAGCAGTTACTCGACCAGGACCGCTAACTATGGCTACACCTTC
TRBJ1-3 TRBV11-2 many - CASSPATGGNTIYF TGTGCCAGCAGCCCCGCGACAGGTGGAAACACCATATATTTT
TRBJ2-5 TRBV3-1 many - CASSPDSLQETQYF TGCGCCAGCAGCCCGGACAGTCTCCAAGAGACCCAGTACTTC
TRBJ2-2 TRBV6-2/TRBV6-3 many TRBD1 CASSYVLAGGRLDTGELFF TGTGCCAGCAGTTACGTGCTGGCAGGGGGCCGGTTGGACACCGGGGAGCTGTTTTTT
TRBJ2-2 TRBV12-3/TRBV12-4 many - CASSWAGRLFF TGTGCCAGCAGCTGGGCGGGGCGGCTGTTTTTT
TRBJ1-6 TRBV10-3 - - CAISESRRGQSNSPLHF TGTGCCATCAGTGAGTCTAGGCGTGGACAGTCGAATTCACCCCTCCACTTT
TRBJ2-7 TRBV28 few TRBD2 CASSFTSGAREQYF TGTGCCAGCAGTTTTACTAGCGGGGCGAGAGAGCAGTACTTC
TRBJ2-7 TRBV6-1 many - CASTLVRAQGNEQYF TGTGCCAGCACCCTAGTCCGGGCCCAAGGGAACGAGCAGTACTTC
TRBJ2-4 TRBV7-9 many - CASSFRRGGDIKYF TGTGCCAGCAGCTTCCGTAGGGGCGGCGACATTAAGTACTTC
TRBJ1-5 TRBV28 - - CASSRYGQGSRNQPQHF TGTGCCAGCAGTCGATATGGTCAGGGGTCGCGCAATCAGCCCCAGCATTTT
TRBJ2-7 TRBV12-3/TRBV12-4 few - CASSSAWSGYEQYF TGTGCCAGCAGCTCGGCTTGGAGCGGGTACGAGCAGTACTTC
TRBJ1-5 TRBV24-1 many - CATILRGGGNQPQHF TGTGCCACCATTCTACGGGGGGGCGGCAATCAGCCCCAGCATTTT
TRBJ1-6 TRBV2 many - CASRLSNSPLHF TGTGCCAGCAGGCTGTCTAATTCACCCCTCCACTTT
TRBJ1-1 TRBV24-1 - - CATSAPPGVSGTEAFF TGTGCCACCAGTGCGCCGCCAGGGGTAAGCGGCACTGAAGCTTTCTTT
TRBJ1-2 TRBV3-1 many - CASSLGAGSNYGYTF TGTGCCAGCAGCCTAGGGGCAGGGAGCAACTATGGCTACACCTTC